Each of the 29 T cell receptor beta chains below was sequenced from the same sample in a study of blood T cell repertoires in COVID-19. The method was immunoSEQ multiplex PCR; TCRdb's version includes in-frame clones alone and lacks a portion of them. The sample yields about 72,000 clones, about 90% seen once. The sequencing input was peripheral blood. These receptors were collected from a human donor in a cohort sampled during active COVID-19.

The chain links TRBV4-1 to TRBJ2-1; maybe TRBD2 (5 bases). CDR1 MGHRA and CDR2 YSYEKL come from the germline V gene. Trimming took off 0 bases at V and 5 bases at J, with 11 bases between the two ends. The CDR3 is 15 amino acids. The CDR3 DNA follows: TGCGCCAGCAGCCAAGAACGGGGTGGACACAATGAGCAGTTCTTC. Its protein is CASSQERGGHNEQFF.

The chain couples TRBV5-1 to TRBJ2-5, with D perhaps matching TRBD2 (5 bases). V lost 4 bases to trimming and J lost 2 bases, with 12 bases between them. CDR1 and CDR2 from the germline V gene are SGHRS and YFSETQ. There are 14 residues in the CDR3. Here the CDR3 reads CASSRGTTQETQYF. The CDR3 coding sequence is TGCGCCAGCAGCCGGGGTACTACGCAAGAGACCCAGTACTTC.

V gene TRBV24-1 combines with J gene TRBJ2-1, with 8 positions matching TRBD2. This CDR3 spans 16 amino acids. V gave up 0 bases and J gave up 7 bases; unmatched junction bases: 7. The V gene's germline CDR1 is KGHDR and CDR2 SFDVKD. CDR3 sequence reads: CATSDLSGRGLNEQFF. The CDR3 DNA is TGTGCCACCAGTGATTTGTCCGGGAGGGGCCTGAATGAGCAGTTCTTC.

The gene calls are TRBV5-1 and TRBJ1-2; 9 positions match TRBD1. The CDR3 runs 14 residues. CDR1 and CDR2 (germline): SGHRS, YFSETQ. The trim removed 1 base at V and 8 bases at J, leaving 6 bases unmatched. The CDR3 bases are TGCGCCAGCAGCTTGTCTAGACAGGGGGAAGGCTACACCTTC. This codes for CASSLSRQGEGYTF.

The CDR3 loop reads CASSRGQGTYGYTF. The CDR3 DNA reads as TGTGCCAGCAGTCGTGGACAGGGCACATATGGCTACACCTTC. The chain is built from TRBV6-2 or TRBV6-3 and TRBJ1-2, with 8 positions matching TRBD1. Trimming at V came to 5 bases and at J to 5 bases, leaving 7 bases not matched to a gene. Per the germline V gene, CDR1 is MNHEY and CDR2 is SVGEGT. CDR3 length equals 14 residues.

The chain joins TRBV15 to TRBJ2-2; no clear D gene. The CDR3 spans 18 residues. CDR1 is LNHNV and CDR2 is YYDKDF in the germline V gene (reference sequence). V was clipped by 1 base and J by 3 bases, with 18 bases between them. The CDR3 DNA follows: TGTGCCACCAGCAGAGCCAGTCTAACATGGAGTTACACCGGGGAGCTGTTTTTT. Translated: CATSRASLTWSYTGELFF.

This chain connects TRBV7-2 to TRBJ2-3, with 9 bases aligning to TRBD1. The germline CDR1 and CDR2 sequences are SGHTA and FQGNSA. The V and J ends lost 1 base and 1 base, in that order; junction bases with no gene match: 6. The CDR3 runs 17 residues. The CDR3 reads CASSLGLQGAGTDTQYF. Here the CDR3 DNA reads TGTGCCAGCAGCTTAGGTTTACAGGGGGCAGGCACAGATACGCAGTATTTT.

CDR3 coding DNA: TGTGCCAGCCCTAAGACAGGGGGCGTCGGCGCGAACACCGGGGAGCTGTTTTTT. It specifies CASPKTGGVGANTGELFF. This chain joins TRBV7-9 and TRBJ2-2; the match to TRBD1 covers 10 bases. V lost 8 bases, J lost 0 bases, and 12 bases stayed unmatched. CDR1 is SEHNR and CDR2 is FQNEAQ in the germline V gene (reference sequence). The CDR3 consists of 18 residues.

CDR3 DNA: TGTGCCATCGGGACTAGCGGGAGCCGCGGAGATACGCAGTATTTT. It is translated as CAIGTSGSRGDTQYF. This chain uses TRBV28 with TRBJ2-3, with 14 bases identical to TRBD2. Germline CDR1 reads MDHEN; CDR2 reads SYDVKM. This CDR3 comprises 15 residues. The junction had 8 bases not matched to a gene; V was cut back by 10 bases and J by 5 bases.

The chain carries TRBV19 and TRBJ2-2; tentatively, D is TRBD1 (5 bases). The V end lost 5 bases, the J end lost 6 bases, and 13 bases lay between the germline ends. Germline V gene lookup returns CDR1 LNHDA and CDR2 SQIVND (reference sequence). The CDR3 extends over 14 amino acids. The CDR3 DNA reads as TGTGCCAGTAGTCCGAAGTTGGGGCCCGGGGAGCTGTTTTTT. This encodes CASSPKLGPGELFF.

The V gene is TRBV28, the J gene TRBJ2-1; unclear D gene. This CDR3 is built from 15 residues. Germline V gene data show CDR1 as MDHEN and CDR2 as SYDVKM. With 2 bases removed from V and 0 bases from J, the gap between germline ends came to 8 bases. The CDR3 spells CASSLTTLSYNEQFF. CDR3 sequence (DNA): TGTGCCAGCAGTTTAACTACCCTCTCCTACAATGAGCAGTTCTTC.

This chain uses TRBV28 with TRBJ2-7, with a weak D call TRBD2 (6 bases). This CDR3 has 16 residues. Per the germline V gene, CDR1 is MDHEN and CDR2 is SYDVKM. Trimming stripped 2 bases from V and 6 bases from J, with 20 bases between. DNA of the CDR3: TGTGCCAGCAGTTTACCGGCGCGGGGTCCGACGAGCGAGCAGTACTTC. It codes for CASSLPARGPTSEQYF.

This chain uses TRBV28 with TRBJ1-1; D remains unclear. CDR3 length: 15 amino acids. Germline CDR1 MDHEN, CDR2 SYDVKM. Between the trimmed V and J ends, which lost 4 bases and 0 bases, there was a span of 12 bases. The CDR3 loop is CASSSAQDMNTEAFF. DNA of the CDR3: TGTGCCAGCAGTTCGGCGCAGGATATGAACACTGAAGCTTTCTTT. Complete variable domain (other parts from reference TRBV28 and TRBJ1-1): DVKVTQSSRYLVKRTGEKVFLECVQDMDHENMFWYRQDPGLGLRLIYFSYDVKMKEKGDIPEGYSVSREKKERFSLILESASTNQTSMYLCASSSAQDMNTEAFFGQGTRLTVV.

The chain links TRBV4-3 to TRBJ2-2; 10 bases are shared with TRBD2. The CDR3 consists of 16 residues. Germline V CDR1 and CDR2: LGHNA, YSLEER. J gave up 9 bases and V 4 bases, and 11 bases lay outside the gene matches. CDR3 residues: CASSRGLAGVTRELFF. CDR3 sequence (DNA): TGCGCCAGCAGCCGGGGGCTAGCGGGGGTAACCCGGGAGCTGTTTTTT.

The chain employs TRBV11-2 and TRBJ2-7; 8 nucleotides line up with TRBD1. Germline CDR1 is SGHAT and CDR2 is FQNNGV. The CDR3 runs 14 residues. V shed 5 bases and J 6 bases; nucleotides not matched to a gene: 9. CDR3 sequence: CASSQDRDSGEQYF. The CDR3 DNA sequence: TGTGCCAGCAGCCAGGACAGGGATAGTGGCGAGCAGTACTTC.

The chain is built from TRBV6-5 and TRBJ2-2; TRBD1 agrees at 8 bases. Per the germline V gene, CDR1 is MNHEY and CDR2 is SVGAGI. V lost 10 bases, J lost 2 bases, and 6 bases stayed unmatched. The CDR3 sequence is 14 residues long. The CDR3: CATAGQVNTGELFF. CDR3 nucleotide sequence: TGTGCCACCGCGGGACAGGTCAACACCGGGGAGCTGTTTTTT.

This chain links TRBV3-1 (or the pseudogene TRBV3-2) with TRBJ1-1; tentative D call: TRBD1 (5 bases). The CDR3 totals 14 residues. Germline V gene sequence: CDR1 LGHDT, CDR2 YNNKEL (reference sequence). Trimming pared 3 bases from V and 1 base from J, leaving 9 bases between. The CDR3 sequence is CASSQNDRNTEAFF. The CDR3, as DNA: TGTGCCAGCAGCCAGAACGACAGGAACACTGAAGCTTTCTTT.

The gene calls are TRBV5-4 and TRBJ1-3; D is ambiguous. The germline V gene has CDR1 SGHNT and CDR2 YYREEE (reference sequence). The length of the CDR3 is 15 residues. Between the trimmed V and J ends, which lost 1 base and 0 bases, there was a span of 8 bases. CDR3 sequence (DNA): TGTGCCAGCAGCTTGACACAGAGCTCTGGAAACACCATATATTTT. It yields the protein CASSLTQSSGNTIYF. The full variable domain, rest sourced from reference TRBV5-4 and TRBJ1-3, is ETGVTQSPTHLIKTRGQQVTLRCSSQSGHNTVSWYQQALGQGPQFIFQYYREEENGRGNFPPRFSGLQFPNYSSELNVNALELDDSALYLCASSLTQSSGNTIYFGEGSWLTVV.

This chain joins TRBV7-8 and TRBJ2-2, with D perhaps TRBD1 (5 bases). Germline CDR1 SGHVS, CDR2 FQNEAQ. Trimming cost V 0 bases and J 6 bases, with 14 bases left between them. CDR3 length: 16 residues. DNA for the CDR3: TGTGCCAGCAGCTTAGCAACCTCAGGGTCCCCCGGGGAGCTGTTTTTT. It yields the protein CASSLATSGSPGELFF.

This chain uses TRBV12-5 with TRBJ1-3, with 8 bases matching TRBD1. CDR3 length equals 15 residues. Losses at the gene ends were 6 bases for V and 11 bases for J; bases not matched to a gene: 15. Germline-derived CDR1 and CDR2 are LGHNT and FRNRAP. CDR3 sequence: CASGSGQVSGYAIYF. The CDR3 bases are TGTGCTAGTGGCTCGGGACAGGTTTCTGGGTACGCCATATATTTT.

The chain employs TRBV7-2 and TRBJ2-1; D remains unclear. The CDR3 runs to 14 residues. The V end was cut by 1 base, the J end by 6 bases, with 10 bases between. Germline CDR1 SGHTA, CDR2 FQGNSA. The CDR3 region is CASSLDIASNEQFF. The CDR3 DNA reads TGTGCCAGCAGCTTAGATATTGCCAGCAATGAGCAGTTCTTC.

The rearrangement uses TRBV27 and TRBJ1-6; D unclear. Deletions cut 0 bases from V and 0 bases from J, with 6 bases between. From germline, CDR1 is MNHEY and CDR2 SMNVEV (reference sequence). This CDR3 has 16 residues. The chain's CDR3 is CASSLSESSYNSPLHF. The DNA for the CDR3 is TGTGCCAGCAGTTTATCTGAGAGCTCCTATAATTCACCCCTCCACTTT.

This sequence joins TRBV6-1 and TRBJ2-4; D is unclear. The germline gives CDR1 MNHNS, CDR2 SASEGT. The CDR3 consists of 16 residues. V shed 2 bases and J shed 0 bases, with 11 bases lying between them. CDR3 in DNA: TGTGCCAGCAGTGAATTCGACTCCGTAGCCAAAAACATTCAGTACTTC. Translation: CASSEFDSVAKNIQYF.

V and J are TRBV7-2 and TRBJ2-1; TRBD2 might be the D (5 bases). In germline, CDR1 is SGHTA, CDR2 FQGNSA. Trimming cost V 3 bases and J 9 bases, with 15 bases left between them. The CDR3 loop spans 14 amino acids. In DNA, the CDR3 is TGTGCCAGCAGCTTCGGGCCTCACGAGGGTGAGCAGTTCTTC. Translation: CASSFGPHEGEQFF.

V is TRBV28 and J is TRBJ2-7, with TRBD2 identical over 10 bases. V gave up 7 bases and J gave up 5 bases; unmatched junction bases: 20. The CDR3 contains 18 residues. CDR1 MDHEN and CDR2 SYDVKM come from the germline V gene. The CDR3 loop is CASTQGKAGGRRVHEQYF. The CDR3 bases are TGTGCCAGCACCCAAGGCAAAGCGGGAGGGAGGAGGGTCCACGAGCAGTACTTC.

The V call is TRBV5-6, the J call TRBJ1-6, with 8 bases fitting TRBD1. CDR1 is SGHDT and CDR2 is YYEEEE in the germline V gene. The trim removed 0 bases at V and 6 bases at J, leaving 5 bases unmatched. CDR3 size: 16 residues. CDR3 coding DNA: TGTGCCAGCAGCTTGGAGGCGGGACAGGCTAATTCACCCCTCCACTTT. It yields the protein CASSLEAGQANSPLHF.

This clone appeared a few times. The chain is built from TRBV6-6 and TRBJ2-5; TRBD2 aligns across 8 bases. J was trimmed by 3 bases and V by 4 bases; bases with no gene match: 7. Germline V gives CDR1 MNHNY, CDR2 SVGAGI (reference sequence). There are 15 residues in the CDR3. The CDR3 nucleotides read TGTGCCAGCAGTTCAAGGACTAGCTTGAAAGAGACCCAGTACTTC. It encodes CASSSRTSLKETQYF.

The chain recombines TRBV9 with TRBJ1-2; possibly TRBD1 for D (6 bases). The CDR3 has 14 amino acids. Deletions cut 5 bases from V and 0 bases from J, with 11 bases between. Germline V gene sequence: CDR1 SGDLS, CDR2 YYNGEE. As DNA, the CDR3 is TGTGCCAGCAGTCGGGACATTACTAACTATGGCTACACCTTC. Protein product: CASSRDITNYGYTF.

The chain has TRBV7-3 and TRBJ2-3, with D perhaps matching TRBD2 (6 bases). The CDR3 is 16 residues long. The ends were cut back, 1 base at V and 0 bases at J, with 11 bases in the middle. From germline, CDR1 is SGHTA and CDR2 FQGTGA. The CDR3 region is CASSLSSGTSTDTQYF. The CDR3 region has the DNA TGTGCCAGCAGCTTAAGTAGCGGAACTAGCACAGATACGCAGTATTTT.